This T cell receptor beta chain was obtained from a study of OX40 agonist ivuxolimab in advanced cancers. Broader study findings: No antigen was identified for the clonally expanded peripheral T cells.

Anyone with autoimmune disease history or systemic immunosuppression was excluded. Only in-frame clones appear in the TCRdb table, and some are missing; sequencing was by immunoSEQ multiplex PCR. Of around 53,000 clones in the sample, 85% to 90% are singletons; the top ten hold 5.5% to 8%. Comment on this clone: Its antigen is undetermined.

Germline values: CDR1 MDHEN, CDR2 SYDVKM. V dropped 6 bases and J dropped 2; count of bases not matched to a gene: 18. CDR3 length: 20 residues. Sequenced here: CD4+ or CD8+ T cells sorted from blood, sampled in a trial of the OX40 agonist ivuxolimab. The receptor was derived from an adult with an advanced solid tumor such as melanoma, head and neck, liver or kidney cancer. This chain joins TRBV28 and TRBJ2-6; TRBD1 matches 8 bases. The CDR3 loop reads CASSRHPIRDRSPGANVLTF. The CDR3 DNA sequence: TGTGCCAGCAGCCGACACCCTATCCGGGACAGGTCCCCTGGGGCCAACGTCCTGACTTTC.